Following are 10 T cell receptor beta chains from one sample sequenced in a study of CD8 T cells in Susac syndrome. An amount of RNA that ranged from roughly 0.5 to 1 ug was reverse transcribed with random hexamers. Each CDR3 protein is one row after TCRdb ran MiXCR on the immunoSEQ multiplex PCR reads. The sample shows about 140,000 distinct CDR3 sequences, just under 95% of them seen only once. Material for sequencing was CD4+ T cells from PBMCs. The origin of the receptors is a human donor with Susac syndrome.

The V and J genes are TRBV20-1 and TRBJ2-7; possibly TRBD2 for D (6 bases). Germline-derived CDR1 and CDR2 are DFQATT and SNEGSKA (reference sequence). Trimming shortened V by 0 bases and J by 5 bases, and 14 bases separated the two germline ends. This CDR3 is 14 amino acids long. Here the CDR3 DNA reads TGCAGTGCTAGAGATTACCAGCGGGTGGACGAGCAGTACTTC. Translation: CSARDYQRVDEQYF.

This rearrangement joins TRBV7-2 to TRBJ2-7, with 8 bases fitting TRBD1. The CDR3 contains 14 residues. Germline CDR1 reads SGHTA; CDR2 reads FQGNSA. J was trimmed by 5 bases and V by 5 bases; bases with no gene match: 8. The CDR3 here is CASSPRTGWNEQYF. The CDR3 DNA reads TGTGCCAGCAGCCCGCGGACAGGGTGGAACGAGCAGTACTTC.

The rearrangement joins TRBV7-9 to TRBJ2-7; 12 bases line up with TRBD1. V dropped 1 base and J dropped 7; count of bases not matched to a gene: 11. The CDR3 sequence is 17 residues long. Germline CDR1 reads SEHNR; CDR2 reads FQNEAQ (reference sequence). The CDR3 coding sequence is TGTGCCAGCAGCTTAGAGGGGGCCTGGGACAGGGGGCATGAGCAGTACTTC. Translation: CASSLEGAWDRGHEQYF. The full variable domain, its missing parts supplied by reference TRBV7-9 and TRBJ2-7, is DTGVSQNPRHKITKRGQNVTFRCDPISEHNRLYWYRQTLGQGPEFLTYFQNEAQLEKSRLLSDRFSAERPKGSFSTLEIQRTEQGDSAMYLCASSLEGAWDRGHEQYFGPGTRLTVT.

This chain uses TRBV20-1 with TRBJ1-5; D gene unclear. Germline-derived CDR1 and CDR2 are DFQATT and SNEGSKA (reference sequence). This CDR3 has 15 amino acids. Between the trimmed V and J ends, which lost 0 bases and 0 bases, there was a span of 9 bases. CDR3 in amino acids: CSARDTDYSNQPQHF. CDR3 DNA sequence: TGCAGTGCTAGAGATACGGACTATAGCAATCAGCCCCAGCATTTT.

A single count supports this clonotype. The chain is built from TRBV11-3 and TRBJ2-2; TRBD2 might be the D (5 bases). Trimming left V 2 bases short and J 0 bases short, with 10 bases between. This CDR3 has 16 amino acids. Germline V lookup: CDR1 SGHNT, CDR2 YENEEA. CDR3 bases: TGTGCCAGCAGCTTATATCCGGGATCGAACACCGGGGAGCTGTTTTTT. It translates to CASSLYPGSNTGELFF.

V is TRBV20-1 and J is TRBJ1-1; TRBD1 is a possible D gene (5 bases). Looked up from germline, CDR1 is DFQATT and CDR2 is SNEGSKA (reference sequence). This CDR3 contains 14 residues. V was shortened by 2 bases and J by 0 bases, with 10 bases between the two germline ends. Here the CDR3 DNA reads TGCAGTGCTAGAAGGGGAGTTGTGAACACTGAAGCTTTCTTT. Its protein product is CSARRGVVNTEAFF.

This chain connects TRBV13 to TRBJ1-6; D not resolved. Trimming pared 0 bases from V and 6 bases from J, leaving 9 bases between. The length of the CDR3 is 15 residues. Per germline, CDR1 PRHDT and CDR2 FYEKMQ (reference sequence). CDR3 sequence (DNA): TGTGCCAGCAGCTTAGGGGCAGGCGGTAATTCACCCCTCCACTTT. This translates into CASSLGAGGNSPLHF.

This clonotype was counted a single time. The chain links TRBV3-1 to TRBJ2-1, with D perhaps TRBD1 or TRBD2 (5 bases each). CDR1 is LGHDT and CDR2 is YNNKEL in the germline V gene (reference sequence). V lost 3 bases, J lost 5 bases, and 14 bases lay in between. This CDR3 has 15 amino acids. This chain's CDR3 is CASSHVGEFNNEQFF. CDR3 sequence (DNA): TGTGCCAGCAGCCACGTGGGGGAGTTCAACAATGAGCAGTTCTTC.

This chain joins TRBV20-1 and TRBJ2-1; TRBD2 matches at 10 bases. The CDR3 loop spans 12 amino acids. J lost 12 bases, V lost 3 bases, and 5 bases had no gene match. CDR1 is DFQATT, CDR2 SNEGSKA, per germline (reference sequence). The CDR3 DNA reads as TGCAGTGCTAGTGACGGACTAGCGGTGCAGTTCTTC. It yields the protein CSASDGLAVQFF.

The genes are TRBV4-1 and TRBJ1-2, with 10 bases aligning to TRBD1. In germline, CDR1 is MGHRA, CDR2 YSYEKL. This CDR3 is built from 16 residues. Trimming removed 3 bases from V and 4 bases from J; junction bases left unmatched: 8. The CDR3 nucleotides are TGCGCCAGCAGCCATCTCCGGACAGGGGGTTCCTATGGCTACACCTTC. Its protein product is CASSHLRTGGSYGYTF.